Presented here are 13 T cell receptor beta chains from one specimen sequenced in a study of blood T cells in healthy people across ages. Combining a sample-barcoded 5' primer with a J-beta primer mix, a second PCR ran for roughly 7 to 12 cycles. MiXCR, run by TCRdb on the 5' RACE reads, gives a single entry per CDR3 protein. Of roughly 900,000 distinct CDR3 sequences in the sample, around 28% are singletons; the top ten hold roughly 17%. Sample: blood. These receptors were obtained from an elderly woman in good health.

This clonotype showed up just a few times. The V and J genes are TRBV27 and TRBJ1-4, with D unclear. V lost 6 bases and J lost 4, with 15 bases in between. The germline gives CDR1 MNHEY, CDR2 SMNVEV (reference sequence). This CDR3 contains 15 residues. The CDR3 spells CASREPTAGNEKLFF. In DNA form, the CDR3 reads TGTGCCAGCAGGGAACCGACCGCGGGTAATGAAAAACTGTTTTTT.

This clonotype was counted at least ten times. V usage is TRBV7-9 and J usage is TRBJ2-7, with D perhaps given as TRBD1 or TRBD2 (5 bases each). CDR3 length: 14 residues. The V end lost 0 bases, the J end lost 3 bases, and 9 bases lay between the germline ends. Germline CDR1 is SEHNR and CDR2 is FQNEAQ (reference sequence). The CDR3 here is CASSLAGTLYEQYF. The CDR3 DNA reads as TGTGCCAGCAGCTTAGCAGGGACCCTCTACGAGCAGTACTTC. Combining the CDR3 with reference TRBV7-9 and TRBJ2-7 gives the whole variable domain DTGVSQNPRHKITKRGQNVTFRCDPISEHNRLYWYRQTLGQGPEFLTYFQNEAQLEKSRLLSDRFSAERPKGSFSTLEIQRTEQGDSAMYLCASSLAGTLYEQYFGPGTRLTVT.

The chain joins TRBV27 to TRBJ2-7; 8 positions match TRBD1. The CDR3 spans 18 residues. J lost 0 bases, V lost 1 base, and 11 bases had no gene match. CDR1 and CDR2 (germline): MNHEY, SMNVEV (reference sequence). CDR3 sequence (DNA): TGTGCCAGCAGTTTATGGGACAGGCTTACCCCCGGCTCCTACGAGCAGTACTTC. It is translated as CASSLWDRLTPGSYEQYF.

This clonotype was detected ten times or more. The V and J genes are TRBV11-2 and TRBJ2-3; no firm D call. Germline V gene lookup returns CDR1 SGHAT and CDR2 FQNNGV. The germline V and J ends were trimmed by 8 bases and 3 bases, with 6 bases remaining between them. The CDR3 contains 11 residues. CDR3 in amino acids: CASVVTDTQYF. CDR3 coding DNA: TGTGCCAGCGTAGTAACAGATACGCAGTATTTT.

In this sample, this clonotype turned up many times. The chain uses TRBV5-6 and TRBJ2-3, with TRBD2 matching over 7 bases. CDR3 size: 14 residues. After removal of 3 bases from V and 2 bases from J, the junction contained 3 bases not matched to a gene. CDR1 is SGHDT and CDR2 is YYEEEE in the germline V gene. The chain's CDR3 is CASSWTSVTDTQYF. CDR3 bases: TGTGCCAGCAGCTGGACTAGTGTCACAGATACGCAGTATTTT.

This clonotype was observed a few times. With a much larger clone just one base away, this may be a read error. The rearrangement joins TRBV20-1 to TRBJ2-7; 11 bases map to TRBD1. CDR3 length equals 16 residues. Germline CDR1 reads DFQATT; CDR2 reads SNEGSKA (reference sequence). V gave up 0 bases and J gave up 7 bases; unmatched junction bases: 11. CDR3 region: CSARDLDRGLSDEQYF. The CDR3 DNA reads TGCAGTGCTAGAGATCTGGACAGGGGGCTTTCGGATGAGCAGTACTTC.

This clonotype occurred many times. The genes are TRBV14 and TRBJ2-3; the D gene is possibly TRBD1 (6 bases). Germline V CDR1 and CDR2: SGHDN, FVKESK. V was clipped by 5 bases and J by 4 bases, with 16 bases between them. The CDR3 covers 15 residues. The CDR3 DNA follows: TGTGCCAGCAGCTCAATCCTGGACAGCTCAGATACGCAGTATTTT. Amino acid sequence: CASSSILDSSDTQYF.

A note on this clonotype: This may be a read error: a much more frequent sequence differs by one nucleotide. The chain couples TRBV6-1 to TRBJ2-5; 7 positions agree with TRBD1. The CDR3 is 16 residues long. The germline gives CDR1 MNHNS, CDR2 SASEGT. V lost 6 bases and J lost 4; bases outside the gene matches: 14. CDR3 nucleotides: TGTGCCAGCAGAGACTGGGGACAGTCGCAGGCAGAGACCCAGTACTTC. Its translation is CASRDWGQSQAETQYF.

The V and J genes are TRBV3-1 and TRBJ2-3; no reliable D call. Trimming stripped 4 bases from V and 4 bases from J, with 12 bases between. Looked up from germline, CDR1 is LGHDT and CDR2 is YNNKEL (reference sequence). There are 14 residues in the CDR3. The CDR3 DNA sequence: TGTGCCAGCAGCCCCTTACGGGCGGCAGATACGCAGTATTTT. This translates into CASSPLRAADTQYF.

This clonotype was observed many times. CDR3 residues: CASSGQRGDTQYF. For the CDR3, the DNA is TGTGCCAGCAGTGGCCAAAGGGGAGATACGCAGTATTTT. The V call is TRBV6-1, the J call TRBJ2-3; tentative D call: TRBD1 (5 bases). The germline CDR1 and CDR2 sequences are MNHNS and SASEGT. The germline V and J ends were trimmed by 4 bases and 5 bases, with 10 bases remaining between them. The CDR3 contains 13 residues.

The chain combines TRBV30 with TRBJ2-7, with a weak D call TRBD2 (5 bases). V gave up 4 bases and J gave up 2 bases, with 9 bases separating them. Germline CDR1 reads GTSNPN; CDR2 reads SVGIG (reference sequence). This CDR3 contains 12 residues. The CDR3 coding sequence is TGTGCCTGGAACTCCGGGACCTACGAGCAGTACTTC. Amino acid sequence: CAWNSGTYEQYF.

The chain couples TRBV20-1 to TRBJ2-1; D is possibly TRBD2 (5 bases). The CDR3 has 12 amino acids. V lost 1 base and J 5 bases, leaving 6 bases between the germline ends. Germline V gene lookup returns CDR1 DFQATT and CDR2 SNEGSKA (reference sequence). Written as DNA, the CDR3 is TGCAGTGCTAGAGTGGGAGACAATGAGCAGTTCTTC. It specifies CSARVGDNEQFF.

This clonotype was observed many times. CDR3 sequence: CASTTGYNEQFF. DNA of the CDR3: TGTGCCAGCACCACAGGCTACAATGAGCAGTTCTTC. The chain joins TRBV28 to TRBJ2-1; a possible D gene is TRBD1 (5 bases). CDR1 is MDHEN and CDR2 is SYDVKM in the germline V gene. CDR3 length: 12 amino acids. V dropped 7 bases and J dropped 3 bases, with 7 bases sitting between them.